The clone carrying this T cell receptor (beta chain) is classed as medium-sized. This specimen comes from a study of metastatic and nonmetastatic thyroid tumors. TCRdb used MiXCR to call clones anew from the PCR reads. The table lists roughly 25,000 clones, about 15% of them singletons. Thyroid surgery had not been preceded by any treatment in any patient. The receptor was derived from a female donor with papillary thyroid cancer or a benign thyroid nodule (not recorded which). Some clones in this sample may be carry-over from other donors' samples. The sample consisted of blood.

CDR3 sequence (DNA): TGTGCCAGCAGAACGAACACCGGGGAGCTGTTTTTT. Protein: CASRTNTGELFF. The chain links TRBV6-2 or TRBV6-3 to TRBJ2-2, with no clear D. Germline lookup yields CDR1 MNHEY and CDR2 SVGEGT. This CDR3 has 12 amino acids. The V and J ends lost 6 bases and 0 bases respectively, with 2 bases between them.